The sequence of this T cell receptor (beta chain) was determined in a study of identical twins. MiXCR was run by TCRdb on the 5' RACE reads, yielding one entry per CDR3 protein. The table lists just over 450,000 distinct CDR3 sequences, 14% of them singletons. The CDR3 extends over 17 amino acids. The V gene end was trimmed by 3 bases and the J gene end by 0 bases; junction bases not matched to a gene: 5. The V gene's germline CDR1 is SGHTA and CDR2 FQGNSA. In every case, the donor was a healthy Caucasian. Comment on this clonotype: Its specificity is not known.

Study-wide results and limits: An excess of low generation probability was shown by twin-shared out-of-frame alpha sequences.

The data were also submitted as part of a second study, on yellow fever vaccine responses in identical twins. From that paper: Reported findings indicate that twins' vaccine T cell responses seemed partially convergent, partially personalized.

The rearrangement joins TRBV7-2 to TRBJ2-3, with TRBD2 matching 11 bases. The material sequenced was CD4+ T cells sorted from blood. This receptor was identified in a young woman in good health. CDR3 residues: CASSFLAGGPSTDTQYF. The CDR3 bases are TGTGCCAGCAGCTTCCTAGCGGGAGGACCCAGCACAGATACGCAGTATTTT.